One sample yielded the 8 T cell receptor beta chains listed below, sequenced in a study of shared T cell receptors in the human thymus (dated by TCRdb to about 2021). The library was produced with the immunoSEQ multiplex PCR assay. Here the immuneACCESS table is served through TCRdb, limited to in-frame sequences with V and J called. Missing clones are a known gap in these copies; in checked studies unresolved V genes cover under half, and the rest lacks a known reason. The sample yields hundreds of thousands of clones; 85% to 95% were counted once. The top ten clones comprise roughly 0.02% of the sample. Specimen: thymocytes. The receptors were sampled from a human donor.

The V gene is TRBV11-2, the J gene TRBJ2-2; TRBD2 is a possible D gene (5 bases). This CDR3 spans 19 amino acids. With 5 bases removed from V and 5 bases from J, the gap between germline ends came to 27 bases. Per the germline V gene, CDR1 is SGHAT and CDR2 is FQNNGV. The chain's CDR3 is CASSLEPRGRGSGTGELFF. CDR3 in DNA: TGTGCCAGCAGCCTCGAGCCCCGGGGTAGAGGGAGTGGGACCGGGGAGCTGTTTTTT. Looking up the rest from reference TRBV11-2 and TRBJ2-2 gives the full variable domain: EAGVAQSPRYKIIEKRQSVAFWCNPISGHATLYWYQQILGQGPKLLIQFQNNGVVDDSQLPKDRFSAERLKGVDSTLKIQPAKLEDSAVYLCASSLEPRGRGSGTGELFFGEGSRLTVL.

The rearrangement links TRBV2 to TRBJ1-5; 11 bases align to TRBD1. CDR3 length: 18 residues. Germline loops: CDR1 SNHLY, CDR2 FYNNEI. V dropped 6 bases and J dropped 2; count of bases not matched to a gene: 12. This chain's CDR3 is CASRVGQGDDRGNQPQHF. The CDR3 DNA follows: TGTGCCAGCAGGGTGGGACAGGGGGACGACAGGGGCAATCAGCCCCAGCATTTT.

The rearrangement links TRBV28 to TRBJ1-1; D remains ambiguous. Germline-derived CDR1 and CDR2 are MDHEN and SYDVKM. Between the trimmed V and J ends, which lost 5 bases and 3 bases, there was a span of 19 bases. The CDR3 is 16 amino acids. CDR3 in DNA: TGTGCCAGCAGTCCCCCCCGGGTAGGGCGTGACACTGAAGCTTTCTTT. Its translation is CASSPPRVGRDTEAFF.

This chain joins TRBV28 and TRBJ1-5; a weak D match, TRBD1 (6 bases). CDR1 is MDHEN and CDR2 is SYDVKM in the germline V gene. This CDR3 comprises 14 residues. The V end lost 6 bases, the J end lost 3 bases, and 12 bases lay between the germline ends. The DNA for the CDR3 is TGTGCCAGCAGCTACACAGGGTCCAATCAGCCCCAGCATTTT. Protein product: CASSYTGSNQPQHF.

The chain uses TRBV28 and TRBJ2-2; no firm D call. V was trimmed by 6 bases and J by 7 bases, leaving 12 bases between them. Germline lookup yields CDR1 MDHEN and CDR2 SYDVKM. CDR3 length: 13 residues. CDR3: CASSLSLDGELFF. CDR3 in DNA: TGTGCCAGCAGCCTATCCCTTGACGGGGAGCTGTTTTTT.

The chain joins TRBV9 to TRBJ1-5; D is possibly TRBD1 (6 bases). The CDR3 length is 15 residues. Trimming cost V 0 bases and J 2 bases, with 9 bases left between them. Per germline, CDR1 SGDLS and CDR2 YYNGEE. This CDR3 is CASSVEGHRNQPQHF. The CDR3 DNA reads as TGTGCCAGCAGCGTAGAGGGACACCGCAATCAGCCCCAGCATTTT.

The chain recombines TRBV14 with TRBJ2-1; 11 positions agree with TRBD2. Germline V lookup: CDR1 SGHDN, CDR2 FVKESK. The CDR3 spans 13 residues. V lost 2 bases to trimming and J lost 12 bases; unmatched junction nucleotides: 3. In DNA form, the CDR3 reads TGTGCCAGCAGCCAATTTCTAGCGGGAGGGCAGTTCTTC. This translates into CASSQFLAGGQFF.

The chain recombines TRBV21-1 with TRBJ2-3; TRBD1 was called by the table and not checked on the DNA. TRBV21-1 is labeled a pseudogene. CDR3 size: 16 residues. Here the CDR3 reads CATATGRTTSTDTQYF. The CDR3 nucleotides read TGTGCCACCGCTACAGGGAGAACAACTAGCACAGATACGCAGTATTTT.